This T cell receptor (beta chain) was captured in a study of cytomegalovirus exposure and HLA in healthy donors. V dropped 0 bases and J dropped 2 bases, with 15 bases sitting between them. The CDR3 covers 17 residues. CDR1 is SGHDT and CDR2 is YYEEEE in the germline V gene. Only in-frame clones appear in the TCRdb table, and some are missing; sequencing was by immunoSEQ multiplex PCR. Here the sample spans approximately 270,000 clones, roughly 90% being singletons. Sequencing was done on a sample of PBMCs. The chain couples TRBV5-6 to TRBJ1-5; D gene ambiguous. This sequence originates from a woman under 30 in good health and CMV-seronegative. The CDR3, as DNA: TGTGCCAGCAGCTTGGAGGCTGAGGGCCGGGGCAATCAGCCCCAGCATTTT. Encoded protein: CASSLEAEGRGNQPQHF.